These 7 T cell receptor beta chains were sequenced from one sample in a study of blood T cell repertoires in COVID-19. Using immunoSEQ multiplex PCR, the repertoire was profiled, and TCRdb retains in-frame clones only, with some absent. The data hold 120,000 or so clones, with 80% to 90% observed a single time. Sequences were obtained from peripheral blood. The receptors were gathered from a human donor in a cohort sampled during active COVID-19.

The V gene is TRBV6-6, the J gene TRBJ2-7, with D unclear. Germline V gene sequence: CDR1 MNHNY, CDR2 SVGAGI (reference sequence). This CDR3 is 13 amino acids long. Trimming pared 0 bases from V and 6 bases from J, leaving 9 bases between. The CDR3 nucleotides read TGTGCCAGCAGTTACTCGAGTGATCTCGAGCAGTACTTC. Translation: CASSYSSDLEQYF.

The V and J genes are TRBV9 and TRBJ1-4; no clear D gene. The CDR3 sequence is 15 residues long. Germline V gene lookup returns CDR1 SGDLS and CDR2 YYNGEE. The ends were cut back, 0 bases at V and 6 bases at J, with 12 bases in the middle. This CDR3 is CASSVAAFQDEKLFF. The CDR3 DNA follows: TGTGCCAGCAGCGTAGCGGCATTTCAGGATGAAAAACTGTTTTTT.

The rearrangement uses TRBV7-9 and TRBJ1-2; the D gene is possibly TRBD1 (5 bases). V was pared by 5 bases and J by 5 bases, with 18 bases between. Germline values: CDR1 SEHNR, CDR2 FQNEAQ (reference sequence). The CDR3 extends over 15 amino acids. CDR3 loop: CASSPMGGGDYGYTF. CDR3 nucleotides: TGTGCCAGCAGCCCCATGGGGGGAGGGGATTATGGCTACACCTTC. The entire variable domain, with the rest obtained from reference TRBV7-9 and TRBJ1-2, is as follows: DTGVSQNPRHKITKRGQNVTFRCDPISEHNRLYWYRQTLGQGPEFLTYFQNEAQLEKSRLLSDRFSAERPKGSFSTLEIQRTEQGDSAMYLCASSPMGGGDYGYTFGSGTRLTVV.

V usage is TRBV19 and J usage is TRBJ2-3, with D uncertain. Trimming left V 3 bases short and J 4 bases short, with 5 bases between. The germline CDR1 and CDR2 sequences are LNHDA and SQIVND (reference sequence). The CDR3 sequence is 12 residues long. This chain's CDR3 is CASSILPDTQYF. In DNA form, the CDR3 reads TGTGCCAGTAGTATCCTCCCAGATACGCAGTATTTT.

The CDR3 coding sequence is TGCAGCGTTTCCCCAGGGTCCGTTGAAGCTTTCTTT. This sequence encodes CSVSPGSVEAFF. The chain combines TRBV29-1 with TRBJ1-1, with D maybe TRBD1 (5 bases). Germline V CDR1 and CDR2: SQVTM, ANQGSEA. V was clipped by 5 bases and J by 7 bases, with 14 bases between them. This CDR3 spans 12 amino acids.

The chain couples TRBV13 to TRBJ1-2; D might be TRBD1 (5 bases). The CDR3 is made up of 14 amino acids. Trimming removed 8 bases at V and 3 bases at J, with 16 bases between. Germline lookup yields CDR1 PRHDT and CDR2 FYEKMQ (reference sequence). CDR3 sequence (DNA): TGTGCCAGCTCAACTCGGGCAGGGTACTATGGCTACACCTTC. Translation: CASSTRAGYYGYTF.

This clone was found a few times. The CDR3 coding sequence is TGTGCCAGCAGCCCGACAGGGGGCTTTGGCTACACCTTC. Amino acid sequence: CASSPTGGFGYTF. This sequence joins TRBV6-4 and TRBJ1-2; 10 bases agree with TRBD1. The germline V gene has CDR1 MRHNA and CDR2 SNTAGT. This CDR3 comprises 13 residues. Germline trimming cut 6 bases from V and 7 bases from J; bases unmatched to any gene: 5.